This T cell receptor (beta chain) was found in a study of identical twins. Overall study results and limits: Twin-shared out-of-frame alpha sequences were enriched for low generation probability. Modelling approaches yielded underestimates of out-of-frame TCR alpha sharing between monozygotic twins. The conclusions drew on cross-sectional statistical analysis instead of tracking the same donors.

A template switching step contributed a universal primer site, while unique molecular identifiers were present in the cDNA. TCRdb reprocessed the 5' RACE reads via MiXCR and lists one record per CDR3 protein. Here the sample spans 350,000 to 500,000 distinct CDR3 sequences, around 20% being singletons. The CDR3 has 14 amino acids. Per the germline V gene, CDR1 is WNHNN and CDR2 is SYGVQD (reference sequence). V was cut by 9 bases and J by 3 bases, with 14 bases left in between. Turning to this clonotype: Its antigen is currently unknown.

The sequence was collected from a man in his fifties or sixties in good health. Sequencing was performed on naive T cells sorted from blood. The chain links TRBV10-1 to TRBJ2-2; D could derive from TRBD1 or TRBD2 (5 bases each). CDR3 DNA: TGCGCCAGGACGGGGCGCAGATACACCGGGGAGCTGTTTTTT. Translation gives CARTGRRYTGELFF.